The rows below give T cell receptor beta chains drawn from one sample of a study of radiotherapy plus CTLA-4 blockade in lung cancer. Here immunoSEQ multiplex PCR was the method, and the copy in TCRdb shows in-frame clones only, minus some. The data hold about 77,000 clones, with roughly four fifths observed a single time. This specimen was peripheral blood, taken from a patient treated with radiotherapy plus ipilimumab. These receptors were obtained from a human donor with non-small cell lung cancer whose response to radiotherapy plus ipilimumab could not be evaluated. Both conserved end residues are part of each CDR3. D genes are given only for firm matches. Size is stated for part of the rows, as once, few or many counts, or as a class when the clone is expanded.

v_call,clone_size,j_call,d_call,cdr3_aa,cdr3_nt
TRBV6-5,-,TRBJ2-1,-,CASGQRESYNEQFF,TGTGCCAGCGGACAGCGGGAATCCTACAATGAGCAGTTCTTC
TRBV9,-,TRBJ2-3,-,CASSALTDTQYF,TGTGCCAGCAGCGCGTTAACAGATACGCAGTATTTT
TRBV4-3,-,TRBJ2-6,-,CASSGSVDGANVLTF,TGCGCCAGCAGCGGTAGCGTTGACGGGGCCAACGTCCTGACTTTC
TRBV7-9,few,TRBJ2-7,TRBD2,CASSDKLAGGYEQYF,TGTGCCAGCAGCGATAAACTAGCGGGGGGGTACGAGCAGTACTTC
TRBV5-1,-,TRBJ2-7,-,CASSLVLSSYEQYF,TGCGCCAGCAGCTTGGTCCTCAGCTCCTACGAGCAGTACTTC
TRBV6-5,-,TRBJ1-2,TRBD1,CASSYGQGPVYGYTF,TGTGCCAGCAGTTACGGACAGGGACCAGTGTATGGCTACACCTTC
TRBV21-1,-,TRBJ2-5,-,CASSNMSNREPQETQYF,TGTGCCAGCAGCAACATGTCTAACAGGGAACCTCAAGAGACCCAGTACTTC
TRBV6-1,-,TRBJ2-7,-,CASSFDAQVDEQYF,TGTGCCAGCAGTTTCGATGCACAGGTCGACGAGCAGTACTTC
TRBV30,-,TRBJ1-4,-,CAFGTPNEKLFF,TGTGCCTTCGGGACACCGAATGAAAAACTGTTTTTT
TRBV6-5,-,TRBJ1-4,-,CASGWGVNEKLFF,TGTGCCAGCGGGTGGGGGGTTAATGAAAAACTGTTTTTT
TRBV27,few,TRBJ2-2,TRBD2,CASRTGLAGGNTGELFF,TGTGCCAGCAGGACCGGACTAGCGGGGGGGAACACCGGGGAGCTGTTTTTT
TRBV5-1,once,TRBJ2-2,TRBD1,CASSPSTGGYTGELFF,TGCGCCAGCAGCCCCTCGACAGGGGGCTACACCGGGGAGCTGTTTTTT
TRBV10-3,few,TRBJ2-1,-,CAISDPLSSYNEQFF,TGTGCCATCAGTGATCCCTTGAGCTCCTACAATGAGCAGTTCTTC
TRBV6-5,once,TRBJ1-5,TRBD1,CASGERGPNQPQHF,TGTGCCAGCGGCGAGAGGGGGCCCAATCAGCCCCAGCATTTT
TRBV13,-,TRBJ2-7,TRBD1,CASSLQGAGEQYF,TGTGCCAGCAGCCTACAGGGGGCCGGCGAGCAGTACTTC
TRBV7-2,-,TRBJ2-1,TRBD2,CASSLEGLAGAYEQFF,TGTGCCAGCAGCTTAGAGGGACTAGCGGGTGCCTATGAGCAGTTCTTC
TRBV6-1,-,TRBJ2-7,-,CASTPTPLAPYEQYF,TGTGCCAGCACCCCAACCCCGCTAGCCCCCTACGAGCAGTACTTC
TRBV19,few,TRBJ1-2,TRBD1,CASRADRALSYGYTF,TGTGCCAGTAGGGCGGACAGGGCGTTGTCCTATGGCTACACCTTC
TRBV11-3,few,TRBJ1-1,-,CASSFRRGTEAFF,TGTGCCAGCAGCTTTAGGCGAGGAACTGAAGCTTTCTTT
TRBV11-3,-,TRBJ2-1,TRBD2,CASSFVAGGPNEQFF,TGTGCCAGCAGCTTCGTGGCGGGAGGGCCGAATGAGCAGTTCTTC
TRBV6-1,-,TRBJ1-5,TRBD1,CASNMPGQGNQPQHF,TGTGCCAGCAATATGCCGGGACAGGGGAATCAGCCCCAGCATTTT
TRBV5-1,few,TRBJ2-1,-,CASSLVDWRMDEQFF,TGCGCCAGCAGCTTGGTAGACTGGCGTATGGATGAGCAGTTCTTC
TRBV6-1,-,TRBJ1-6,-,CASSEGAGGPWPLHF,TGTGCCAGCAGTGAAGGGGCGGGGGGCCCCTGGCCCCTCCACTTT
TRBV6-5,few,TRBJ1-2,-,CASLPRGSEGYTF,TGTGCCAGCCTACCTAGGGGATCGGAGGGCTACACCTTC
TRBV27,-,TRBJ2-7,-,CASSTLVRRDEQYF,TGTGCCAGCAGTACCCTAGTTAGGCGGGACGAGCAGTACTTC
TRBV6-5,-,TRBJ2-2,-,CASSRGGRAGELFF,TGTGCCAGCAGTAGAGGGGGGAGGGCCGGGGAGCTGTTTTTT
TRBV18,-,TRBJ1-4,-,CASSPPFFESEKLFF,TGTGCCAGCTCACCCCCTTTTTTTGAGTCCGAAAAACTGTTTTTT
TRBV7-2,-,TRBJ2-2,-,CASSLAGQIATGELFF,TGTGCCAGCAGCTTAGCGGGCCAGATTGCGACCGGGGAGCTGTTTTTT
TRBV4-2,once,TRBJ1-2,TRBD1,CASSQGPGTGNYGYTF,TGTGCCAGCAGCCAAGGTCCAGGGACAGGTAACTATGGCTACACCTTC
TRBV9,-,TRBJ2-3,-,CASSFSQRTDTQYF,TGTGCCAGCAGCTTCTCTCAGCGGACAGATACGCAGTATTTT
TRBV28,-,TRBJ1-1,-,CASSFSGVRVVTAEAFF,TGTGCCAGCAGTTTTTCGGGGGTCAGGGTTGTTACCGCTGAAGCTTTCTTT
TRBV6-6,-,TRBJ1-2,TRBD1,CASSYSGATGVGGYTF,TGTGCCAGCAGTTACTCGGGGGCGACAGGGGTCGGTGGCTACACCTTC
TRBV2,-,TRBJ1-2,-,CASSSDSRGGYTF,TGTGCCAGCAGCTCGGACAGCCGCGGTGGCTACACCTTC
TRBV19,-,TRBJ2-1,TRBD1,CASSRRDRVGNEQFF,TGTGCCAGTAGTCGCCGGGACAGGGTAGGAAATGAGCAGTTCTTC
TRBV5-1,-,TRBJ2-2,-,CASSLGDLATGELFF,TGCGCCAGCAGCTTGGGGGACTTGGCAACCGGGGAGCTGTTTTTT
TRBV10-1,-,TRBJ2-5,TRBD1,CASSGPTGGQETQYF,TGCGCCAGCAGTGGGCCGACAGGGGGTCAAGAGACCCAGTACTTC
TRBV19,few,TRBJ1-5,TRBD1,CASSPSWGQGNQPQHF,TGTGCCAGTAGTCCCTCCTGGGGACAGGGCAATCAGCCCCAGCATTTT
TRBV12-5,-,TRBJ1-2,TRBD1,CASGSTGGGYGYTF,TGTGCTAGTGGTTCGACAGGGGGCGGGTATGGCTACACCTTC
TRBV4-3,-,TRBJ2-3,TRBD2,CASSQDISGGAVDTQYF,TGCGCCAGCAGCCAAGATATCAGCGGGGGGGCTGTAGATACGCAGTATTTT